These 6 T cell receptor beta chains share one sample of origin, sequenced in a study of T cell responses to AZD1222 COVID-19 vaccine. The method was immunoSEQ multiplex PCR; TCRdb's version includes in-frame clones alone and lacks a portion of them. The table has 130,000 to 150,000 clones, around 84% seen once. The sequences come from peripheral blood, collected 28 days after the second AZD1222 dose. These receptors originate from an adult who received the AZD1222 COVID-19 vaccine.

This chain uses TRBV19 with TRBJ2-4; the D gene is possibly TRBD2 (5 bases). The CDR3 is 15 amino acids. The V end was cut by 3 bases, the J end by 0 bases, with 9 bases between. CDR1 is LNHDA, CDR2 SQIVND, per germline (reference sequence). CDR3 protein: CASSIPGGAKNIQYF. The CDR3 nucleotides are TGTGCCAGTAGTATCCCCGGAGGAGCCAAAAACATTCAGTACTTC.

This rearrangement joins TRBV28 to TRBJ1-2; possible D gene TRBD1, 5 bases. The CDR3 sequence is 14 residues long. The germline gives CDR1 MDHEN, CDR2 SYDVKM. V was pared by 2 bases and J by 8 bases, with 15 bases between. DNA of the CDR3: TGTGCCAGCAGTTTAGAGACGGGGCCGTGGGGCTACACCTTC. Protein product: CASSLETGPWGYTF.

In this sample, this clone turned up once. The chain carries TRBV6-6 and TRBJ1-5, with a tentative D call TRBD1 (6 bases). CDR1 MNHNY and CDR2 SVGAGI come from the germline V gene (reference sequence). This CDR3 is 15 amino acids long. V shed 5 bases and J shed 3 bases, with 14 bases lying between them. The CDR3 is CASSPESGDNQPQHF. DNA of the CDR3: TGTGCCAGCAGTCCGGAGTCAGGGGACAATCAGCCCCAGCATTTT.

This chain connects TRBV18 to TRBJ2-1; unclear D gene. V was cut by 2 bases and J by 7 bases, with 12 bases left in between. CDR3 length equals 14 residues. The germline V gene encodes CDR1 KGHSH and CDR2 LQKENI. CDR3 DNA sequence: TGTGCCAGCTCACCAAGGGCTTCGGAAAATGAGCAGTTCTTC. It encodes CASSPRASENEQFF.

The chain carries TRBV19 and TRBJ2-7; 11 nucleotides agree with TRBD2. From germline, CDR1 is LNHDA and CDR2 SQIVND (reference sequence). This CDR3 spans 15 amino acids. Losses at the gene ends were 7 bases for V and 9 bases for J; bases not matched to a gene: 14. CDR3 in amino acids: CASKGVAGGPGGQYF. The CDR3 bases are TGTGCCAGTAAGGGGGTAGCGGGAGGGCCCGGGGGGCAGTACTTC.

For this clone: Sequence at one end of the junction differs from germline and may be a read error. V usage is TRBV7-7 and J usage is TRBJ2-2; D gene unclear. The germline V gene has CDR1 SSHAT and CDR2 FNYEAQ (reference sequence). CDR3 size: 14 residues. The CDR3 DNA reads as TGTGCTAGCAGCTTAGGTGGCGCTCCCGGGGAGCTGTTTTTT. It codes for CASSLGGAPGELFF.